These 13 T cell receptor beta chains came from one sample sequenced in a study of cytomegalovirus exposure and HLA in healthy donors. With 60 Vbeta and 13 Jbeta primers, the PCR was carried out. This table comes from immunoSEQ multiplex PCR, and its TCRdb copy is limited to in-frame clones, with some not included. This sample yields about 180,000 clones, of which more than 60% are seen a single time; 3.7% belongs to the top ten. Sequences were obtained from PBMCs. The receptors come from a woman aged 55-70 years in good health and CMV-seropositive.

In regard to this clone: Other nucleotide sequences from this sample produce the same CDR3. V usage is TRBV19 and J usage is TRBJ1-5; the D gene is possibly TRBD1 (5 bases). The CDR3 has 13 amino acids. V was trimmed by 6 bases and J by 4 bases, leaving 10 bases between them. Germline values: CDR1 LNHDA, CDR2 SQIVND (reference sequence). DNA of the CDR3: TGTGCCAGTAGGGGGCACCGGAATCAGCCCCAGCATTTT. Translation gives CASRGHRNQPQHF.

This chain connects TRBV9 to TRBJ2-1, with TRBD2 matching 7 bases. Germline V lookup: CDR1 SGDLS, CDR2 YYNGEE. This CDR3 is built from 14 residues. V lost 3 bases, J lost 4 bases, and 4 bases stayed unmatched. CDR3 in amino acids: CASSGGLGYNEQFF. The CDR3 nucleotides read TGTGCCAGCAGCGGCGGACTAGGTTACAATGAGCAGTTCTTC.

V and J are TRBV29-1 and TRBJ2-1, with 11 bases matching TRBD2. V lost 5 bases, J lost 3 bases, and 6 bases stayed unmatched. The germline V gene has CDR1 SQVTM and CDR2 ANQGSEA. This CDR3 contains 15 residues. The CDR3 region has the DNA TGCAGCGTTACTTCCGGGACTAGCGGCTACAATGAGCAGTTCTTC. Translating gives CSVTSGTSGYNEQFF.

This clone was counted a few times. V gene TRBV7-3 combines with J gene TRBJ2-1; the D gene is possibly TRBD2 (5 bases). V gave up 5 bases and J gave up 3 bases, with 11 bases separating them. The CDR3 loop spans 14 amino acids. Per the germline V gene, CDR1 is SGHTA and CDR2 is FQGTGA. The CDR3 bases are TGTGCCAGCAGCCCCTCCCGGGACTACAATGAGCAGTTCTTC. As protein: CASSPSRDYNEQFF. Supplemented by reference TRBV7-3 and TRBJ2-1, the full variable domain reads GAGVSQTPSNKVTEKGKYVELRCDPISGHTALYWYRQSLGQGPEFLIYFQGTGAADDSGLPNDRFFAVRPEGSVSTLKIQRTERGDSAVYLCASSPSRDYNEQFFGPGTRLTVL.

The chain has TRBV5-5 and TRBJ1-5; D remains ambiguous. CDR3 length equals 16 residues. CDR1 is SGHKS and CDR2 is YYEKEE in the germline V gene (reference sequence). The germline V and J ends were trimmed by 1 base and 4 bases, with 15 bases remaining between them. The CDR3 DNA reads TGTGCCAGCAGCTTGTGGTCGGGTCAGAGAAATCAGCCCCAGCATTTT. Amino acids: CASSLWSGQRNQPQHF.

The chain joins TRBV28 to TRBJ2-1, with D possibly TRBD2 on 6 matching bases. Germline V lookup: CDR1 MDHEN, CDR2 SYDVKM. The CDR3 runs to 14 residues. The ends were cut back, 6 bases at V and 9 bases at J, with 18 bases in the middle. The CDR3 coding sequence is TGTGCCAGCAGATTACCCCTGGCGGGAAGTGAGCAGTTCTTC. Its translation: CASRLPLAGSEQFF.

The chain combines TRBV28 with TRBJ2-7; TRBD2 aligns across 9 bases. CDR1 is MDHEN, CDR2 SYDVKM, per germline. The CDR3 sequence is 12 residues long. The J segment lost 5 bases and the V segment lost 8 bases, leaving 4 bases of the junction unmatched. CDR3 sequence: CASASGKDEQYF. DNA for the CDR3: TGTGCCAGCGCTAGCGGGAAAGACGAGCAGTACTTC.

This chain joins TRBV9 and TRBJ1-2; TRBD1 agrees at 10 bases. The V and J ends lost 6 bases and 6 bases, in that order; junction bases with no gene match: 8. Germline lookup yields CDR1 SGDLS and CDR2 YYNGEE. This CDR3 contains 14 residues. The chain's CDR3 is CASNNVGQGDGYTF. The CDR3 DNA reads TGTGCCAGCAACAACGTCGGACAGGGGGATGGCTACACCTTC.

CDR3: CASSLYTVSYEQYF. The CDR3 DNA reads as TGTGCCAGCAGTTTATATACTGTCTCCTACGAGCAGTACTTC. This rearrangement joins TRBV28 to TRBJ2-7; D is unresolved. Germline CDR1 MDHEN, CDR2 SYDVKM. The CDR3 extends over 14 amino acids. V was cut by 1 base and J by 0 bases, with 7 bases left in between.

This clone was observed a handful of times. The CDR3 protein is CASSLGLPSYEQYF. CDR3 in DNA: TGTGCCAGCAGTCTGGGACTACCCTCCTACGAGCAGTACTTC. The genes are TRBV6-6 and TRBJ2-5, with 7 positions matching TRBD2. The J call may be in error: the DNA end matches TRBJ2-7 better. The germline CDR1 and CDR2 sequences are MNHNY and SVGAGI (reference sequence). The CDR3 runs to 14 residues.

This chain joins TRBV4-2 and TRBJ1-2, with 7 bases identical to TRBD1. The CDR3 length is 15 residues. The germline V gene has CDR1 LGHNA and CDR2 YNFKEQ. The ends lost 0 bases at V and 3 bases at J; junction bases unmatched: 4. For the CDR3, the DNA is TGTGCCAGCAGCCAAGACGTCGGACAGGACTATGGCTACACCTTC. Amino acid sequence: CASSQDVGQDYGYTF.

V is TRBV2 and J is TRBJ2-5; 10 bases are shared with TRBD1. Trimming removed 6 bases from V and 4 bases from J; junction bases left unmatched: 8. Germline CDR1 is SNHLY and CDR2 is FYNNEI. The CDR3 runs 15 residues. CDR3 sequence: CASRLRQGAGETQYF. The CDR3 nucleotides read TGTGCCAGCAGACTCAGACAGGGGGCGGGAGAGACCCAGTACTTC.

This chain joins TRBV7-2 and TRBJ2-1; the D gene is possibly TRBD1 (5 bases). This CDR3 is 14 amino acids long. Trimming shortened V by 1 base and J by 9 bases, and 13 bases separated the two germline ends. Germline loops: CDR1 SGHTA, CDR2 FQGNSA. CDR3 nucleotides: TGTGCCAGCAGCTTAGGGGCTAGGGGCGGTGAGCAGTTCTTC. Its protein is CASSLGARGGEQFF.